The 5 T cell receptor beta chains presented below share a single source sample, sequenced in a study of PD-1 blockade in classical Hodgkin lymphoma. TCRdb keeps only in-frame clones here, not all; method: immunoSEQ multiplex PCR. The repertoire holds about 45,000 clones, approximately 72% seen once, with approximately 3% in the top ten. All patients relapsed after autologous stem cell transplantation, and brentuximab vedotin exposure varied. The material sequenced was peripheral blood mononuclear cells (PBMCs), taken before the second cycle of nivolumab. The receptors come from a human donor with classical Hodgkin lymphoma.

The chain couples TRBV6-1 to TRBJ2-3; 8 bases are a match to TRBD1. CDR3 length: 15 amino acids. Germline V gives CDR1 MNHNS, CDR2 SASEGT. The trim removed 4 bases at V and 2 bases at J, leaving 5 bases unmatched. The CDR3 loop reads CASSAQQGVTDTQYF. CDR3 nucleotide sequence: TGTGCCAGCAGTGCTCAACAGGGGGTCACAGATACGCAGTATTTT.

The J gene is TRBJ1-6, the V gene TRBV5-1; D not resolved. The CDR3 is made up of 14 amino acids. The ends were cut back, 4 bases at V and 5 bases at J, with 10 bases in the middle. Germline-derived CDR1 and CDR2 are SGHRS and YFSETQ. As DNA, the CDR3 is TGCGCCAGCAGCGCGACGGTCGATAATTCACCCCTCCACTTT. It yields the protein CASSATVDNSPLHF. Drawing the rest from reference TRBV5-1 and TRBJ1-6, the complete variable domain is KAGVTQTPRYLIKTRGQQVTLSCSPISGHRSVSWYQQTPGQGLQFLFEYFSETQRNKGNFPGRFSGRQFSNSRSEMNVSTLELGDSALYLCASSATVDNSPLHFGNGTRLTVT.

The J gene is TRBJ2-5, the V gene TRBV5-1; 11 positions agree with TRBD2. V was pared by 4 bases and J by 6 bases, with 11 bases of the junction left unmatched. This CDR3 is 16 amino acids long. The germline CDR1 and CDR2 sequences are SGHRS and YFSETQ. Here the CDR3 reads CASSRSGGADAKTQYF. The CDR3 nucleotides are TGCGCCAGCAGCCGTAGCGGGGGGGCCGATGCGAAGACCCAGTACTTC.

The V and J genes are TRBV27 and TRBJ2-1; D tentatively reads TRBD1 or TRBD2 (5 bases each). Germline lookup yields CDR1 MNHEY and CDR2 SMNVEV (reference sequence). This CDR3 has 12 amino acids. The V end was cut by 5 bases, the J end by 6 bases, with 8 bases between. The DNA of the CDR3 is TGTGCCAGCAGTCTTGGGGGCAATGAGCAGTTCTTC. Its protein product is CASSLGGNEQFF.

The rearrangement uses TRBV5-6 and TRBJ1-4; D is ambiguous. CDR3 length: 14 amino acids. Germline V lookup: CDR1 SGHDT, CDR2 YYEEEE. Trimming stripped 2 bases from V and 7 bases from J, with 12 bases between. CDR3 protein: CASSFGVLAEKLFF. The CDR3 DNA is TGTGCCAGCAGCTTCGGGGTTTTGGCTGAAAAACTGTTTTTT.